These 29 T cell receptor beta chains share one sample of origin, sequenced in a study of Graves' ophthalmopathy and Graves' hyperthyroidism listed by TCRdb under 2018. Sequenced on an Illumina HiSeq 2000. For repertoire sequencing, TCR beta CDR3 regions were amplified from RNA transcripts. The first round of RT-PCR was done with HTBI primers and the Qiagen OneStep RT-PCR kit, and was followed by a second round of multiplex PCR, then size selection and purification. Using fastp trimming at Q25 and MiXCR clonotype assembly, TCRdb reanalyzed the public sequencing data and kept in-frame beta chains. Each entry merges the rows of one CDR3 protein and shows their most common DNA and genes. The sample table records 900,000 to 1,200,000 distinct CDR3 sequences; 36% of these occur just once. Clones ranked in the top ten supply around 10% of the sample. The sequencing sample was made of peripheral blood or thyroid tissue (not recorded which). The receptor source for this set is an adult man with Graves' hyperthyroidism.

This clonotype was seen at least ten times. This chain connects TRBV7-8 to TRBJ1-5; 7 bases agree with TRBD1. V dropped 6 bases and J dropped 2; count of bases not matched to a gene: 10. Germline V gene lookup returns CDR1 SGHVS and CDR2 FQNEAQ. CDR3 length: 16 amino acids. CDR3 region: CASSPTGAQGNQPQHF. The CDR3, as DNA: TGTGCCAGCAGTCCTACAGGGGCGCAAGGCAATCAGCCCCAGCATTTT.

The CDR3 region is CASSRRYRGTSGPNWEEQYF. Written as DNA, the CDR3 is TGTGCCAGCAGCCGTCGCTACCGCGGGACTAGCGGGCCAAACTGGGAGGAGCAGTACTTC. V usage is TRBV7-6 and J usage is TRBJ2-7; TRBD2 matches at 12 bases. CDR1 is SGHVS, CDR2 FNYEAQ, per germline. The length of the CDR3 is 20 residues. V lost 5 bases and J lost 7; bases outside the gene matches: 24. Full variable domain (remainder filled in from reference TRBV7-6 and TRBJ2-7): GAGVSQSPRYKVTKRGQDVALRCDPISGHVSLYWYRQALGQGPEFLTYFNYEAQQDKSGLPNDRFSAERPEGSISTLTIQRTEQRDSAMYRCASSRRYRGTSGPNWEEQYFGPGTRLTVT.

This clonotype has ten or more counts. V is TRBV7-2 and J is TRBJ2-5; no definite D call. This CDR3 has 14 residues. Germline loops: CDR1 SGHTA, CDR2 FQGNSA. V lost 5 bases and J lost 0, with 10 bases in between. CDR3 loop: CASSRAWDQETQYF. In DNA form, the CDR3 reads TGTGCCAGCAGCCGCGCATGGGACCAAGAGACCCAGTACTTC. Full variable domain (remainder filled in from reference TRBV7-2 and TRBJ2-5): GAGVSQSPSNKVTEKGKDVELRCDPISGHTALYWYRQSLGQGLEFLIYFQGNSAPDKSGLPSDRFSAERTGGSVSTLTIQRTQQEDSAVYLCASSRAWDQETQYFGPGTRLLVL.

This sequence joins TRBV6-2 or TRBV6-3 and TRBJ2-2, with 13 positions matching TRBD2. The CDR3 loop spans 15 amino acids. The V gene's germline CDR1 is MNHEY and CDR2 SVGEGT. V lost 6 bases to trimming and J lost 6 bases; unmatched junction nucleotides: 4. The CDR3 spells CASRAGLAGAGELFF. Here the CDR3 DNA reads TGTGCCAGCAGGGCCGGACTAGCGGGGGCCGGGGAGCTGTTTTTT.

This clonotype was recorded at least ten times. The rearrangement joins TRBV20-1 to TRBJ2-5, with 11 bases identical to TRBD2. Trimming took 3 bases from V and 0 from J; bases not matched to a gene: 12. Germline V CDR1 and CDR2: DFQATT, SNEGSKA (reference sequence). The CDR3 runs 18 residues. Written as DNA, the CDR3 is TGCAGTGCTAGTCAGGGGTTACTAGCGGGAGCGTACCAAGAGACCCAGTACTTC. It encodes CSASQGLLAGAYQETQYF.

The genes are TRBV29-1 and TRBJ1-1; D uncertain. The CDR3 sequence is 15 residues long. Germline assignment: CDR1 SQVTM and CDR2 ANQGSEA. The V end was cut by 7 bases, the J end by 0 bases, with 18 bases between. CDR3 in amino acids: CSASSEGGMNTEAFF. The DNA of the CDR3 is TGCAGCGCCAGCAGTGAGGGCGGCATGAACACTGAAGCTTTCTTT. Using reference TRBV29-1 and TRBJ1-1 for the parts outside the CDR3, the full variable domain is SAVISQKPSRDICQRGTSLTIQCQVDSQVTMMFWYRQQPGQSLTLIATANQGSEATYESGFVIDKFPISRPNLTFSTLTVSNMSPEDSSIYLCSASSEGGMNTEAFFGQGTRLTVV.

This clonotype was seen repeatedly, ten times or more. The chain employs TRBV20-1 and TRBJ2-5; D is unclear. V lost 2 bases and J lost 4, with 5 bases in between. Germline V gene data show CDR1 as DFQATT and CDR2 as SNEGSKA (reference sequence). The CDR3 has 11 amino acids. CDR3 in amino acids: CSARKAETQYF. For the CDR3, the DNA is TGCAGTGCTAGAAAGGCAGAGACCCAGTACTTC.

This clonotype was observed a handful of times. The rearrangement links TRBV30 to TRBJ1-2; D possibly corresponds to TRBD1 (6 bases). The CDR3 length is 14 residues. Trimming took off 8 bases at V and 2 bases at J, with 18 bases between the two ends. Per germline, CDR1 GTSNPN and CDR2 SVGIG (reference sequence). DNA of the CDR3: TGTGCCCTCGACTCGACAGGCGGGAACTATGGCTACACCTTC. It is translated as CALDSTGGNYGYTF.

V and J are TRBV6-6 and TRBJ2-7, with unresolved D. The CDR3 has 15 amino acids. Trimming stripped 11 bases from V and 0 bases from J, with 20 bases between. The germline V gene encodes CDR1 MNHNY and CDR2 SVGAGI (reference sequence). Here the CDR3 reads CAAKMRQDPSYEQYF. The CDR3 DNA reads as TGTGCCGCCAAAATGAGGCAGGACCCCTCCTACGAGCAGTACTTC.

This rearrangement joins TRBV6-2 or TRBV6-3 to TRBJ1-2; D ambiguous. The CDR3 extends over 16 amino acids. Germline CDR1 and CDR2: MNHEY and SVGEGT. V was shortened by 6 bases and J by 7 bases, with 24 bases between the two germline ends. The CDR3 loop reads CASRFRLNRGLVGYTF. Written as DNA, the CDR3 is TGTGCCAGCAGATTCCGCTTAAACCGCGGGCTAGTTGGCTACACCTTC.

This clonotype showed up just a few times. The chain combines TRBV12-3 or TRBV12-4 with TRBJ2-5; 7 bases map to TRBD2. The CDR3 is made up of 14 amino acids. The V segment lost 1 base and the J segment 5 bases; nucleotides outside the gene matches: 4. CDR3 in amino acids: CASSLVYGRETQYF. The DNA of the CDR3 is TGTGCCAGCAGTTTAGTCTACGGGAGGGAGACCCAGTACTTC.

This clonotype was detected once. The genes are TRBV5-6 and TRBJ2-5, with 8 bases identical to TRBD1. The CDR3 is 14 residues long. Germline CDR1 reads SGHDT; CDR2 reads YYEEEE. After removal of 4 bases from V and 5 bases from J, the junction contained 7 bases not matched to a gene. CDR3 coding DNA: TGTGCCAGCAGCGGAATGGACAGGGTCGAGACCCAGTACTTC. Protein: CASSGMDRVETQYF.

V gene TRBV28 combines with J gene TRBJ2-7; D is undetermined. The germline gives CDR1 MDHEN, CDR2 SYDVKM. Deletions cut 5 bases from V and 4 bases from J, with 9 bases between. The CDR3 consists of 12 residues. CDR3 in DNA: TGTGCCAGCAGTACTCCTTGGTACGAGCAGTACTTC. It codes for CASSTPWYEQYF.

CDR3 DNA: TGTGCCAGCAGTTCTCGAAGGGCGGAAGAGACCCAGTACTTC. Protein: CASSSRRAEETQYF. V gene TRBV7-9 combines with J gene TRBJ2-5; D call uncertain. This CDR3 is 14 amino acids long. V was trimmed by 6 bases and J by 3 bases, leaving 14 bases between them. Germline-derived CDR1 and CDR2 are SEHNR and FQNEAQ (reference sequence).

This clonotype has at least ten counts. The chain has TRBV7-9 and TRBJ1-2; D is ambiguous. CDR1 and CDR2 from the germline V gene are SEHNR and FQNEAQ (reference sequence). The CDR3 is 16 amino acids. V lost 5 bases and J 1 base, leaving 17 bases between the germline ends. CDR3 bases: TGTGCCAGCAGCCGGACGACCTCAGGCCGTAACTATGGCTACACCTTC. Translation: CASSRTTSGRNYGYTF.

Concerning this clonotype: A much larger clone sits a single nucleotide away, making a read error possible. This chain joins TRBV10-2 and TRBJ2-7; TRBD2 is a possible D gene (5 bases). CDR1 WSHSY and CDR2 SAAADI come from the germline V gene. The CDR3 covers 12 residues. CDR3 sequence reads: CVSSAGMGEQYF. The CDR3 DNA reads TGCGTCAGCAGTGCGGGTATGGGGGAGCAGTACTTC.

The chain joins TRBV10-3 to TRBJ1-1; 7 bases are a match to TRBD1. V shed 7 bases, J shed 2 bases, and the junction held 4 bases outside the gene matches. The CDR3 has 13 amino acids. CDR1 ENHRY and CDR2 SYGVKD come from the germline V gene. The CDR3 spells CAIKGQDNTEAFF. CDR3 DNA: TGTGCCATCAAAGGACAGGACAACACTGAAGCTTTCTTT.

This clonotype showed up just a few times. The V call is TRBV7-8, the J call TRBJ1-5; D is uncertain. CDR1 is SGHVS and CDR2 is FQNEAQ in the germline V gene. V lost 1 base and J 0 bases, leaving 16 bases between the germline ends. The CDR3 covers 18 residues. The CDR3 loop reads CASSLEFGRTYSNQPQHF. CDR3 bases: TGTGCCAGCAGCTTAGAATTCGGCAGAACCTATAGCAATCAGCCCCAGCATTTT.

This clonotype was seen many times. V is TRBV19 and J is TRBJ1-1; maybe TRBD1 (6 bases). V dropped 6 bases and J dropped 1 base, with 18 bases sitting between them. CDR1 is LNHDA and CDR2 is SQIVND in the germline V gene (reference sequence). The CDR3 spans 16 residues. The CDR3 region has the DNA TGTGCCAGTAGGCAGGACAGTGGCCGAGGGAACACTGAAGCTTTCTTT. It yields the protein CASRQDSGRGNTEAFF.

The chain employs TRBV20-1 and TRBJ2-2, with D possibly being TRBD2 (5 bases). Trimming shortened V by 4 bases and J by 1 base, and 7 bases separated the two germline ends. The CDR3 consists of 13 residues. Germline V gene data show CDR1 as DFQATT and CDR2 as SNEGSKA (reference sequence). CDR3: CSATAGNTGELFF. The CDR3 DNA follows: TGCAGTGCTACGGCGGGGAACACCGGGGAGCTGTTTTTT.

This clonotype appeared a few times. The chain is built from TRBV12-3 or TRBV12-4 and TRBJ1-6; weak D call: TRBD1 (5 bases). Trimming stripped 2 bases from V and 7 bases from J, with 12 bases between. This CDR3 is 15 amino acids long. The CDR3 DNA reads TGTGCCAGCAGTTTATTGGGGACCCAAAATTCACCCCTCCACTTT. The encoded protein is CASSLLGTQNSPLHF.

This clonotype was counted at least ten times. V and J are TRBV7-2 and TRBJ2-7, with D perhaps given as TRBD1 or TRBD2 (6 bases each). Germline CDR1 reads SGHTA; CDR2 reads FQGNSA. The CDR3 covers 15 residues. V was clipped by 1 base and J by 5 bases, with 15 bases between them. DNA for the CDR3: TGTGCCAGCAGCTTAGGGGGGGCGGGCACGCACGAGCAGTACTTC. Its translation: CASSLGGAGTHEQYF.

V gene TRBV29-1 combines with J gene TRBJ2-7; 7 positions match TRBD1. Germline V gives CDR1 SQVTM, CDR2 ANQGSEA. This CDR3 is built from 13 residues. V trimming: 6 bases; J trimming: 0 bases; junction bases outside the gene matches: 5. CDR3 region: CSVTTGNSYEQYF. The CDR3 region has the DNA TGCAGCGTAACGACAGGGAACTCCTACGAGCAGTACTTC.

Worth noting for this clonotype: It may be a read error: a sequence one base away is much more abundant. The chain couples TRBV6-5 to TRBJ1-2; D not resolved. This CDR3 has 11 amino acids. Germline CDR1 reads MNHEY; CDR2 reads SVGAGI. CDR3 coding DNA: TGTGCCAGCAGCAACGGCTATGGCCACACCTTC. Its translation: CASSNGYGHTF.

This chain uses TRBV9 with TRBJ2-7; tentatively, D is TRBD1 (5 bases). The V gene's germline CDR1 is SGDLS and CDR2 YYNGEE. The CDR3 has 13 amino acids. V lost 3 bases to trimming and J lost 4 bases, with 11 bases between them. CDR3 in amino acids: CASSAKGLYEQYF. The DNA for the CDR3 is TGTGCCAGCAGCGCTAAGGGGTTATACGAGCAGTACTTC.

For this clonotype: A much bigger clone sits one base away, suggesting this may be a read error. V and J are TRBV7-2 and TRBJ1-1; D is perhaps TRBD1 (5 bases). Germline V gene lookup returns CDR1 SGHTA and CDR2 FQGNSA. The CDR3 has 15 amino acids. CDR3 sequence: CAGSLAAGTDGEAFF. Written as DNA, the CDR3 is TGTGCCGGCAGCTTAGCTGCCGGGACCGACGGAGAAGCTTTCTTT. The whole variable domain, remainder taken from reference TRBV7-2 and TRBJ1-1, is GAGVSQSPSNKVTEKGKDVELRCDPISGHTALYWYRQSLGQGLEFLIYFQGNSAPDKSGLPSDRFSAERTGGSVSTLTIQRTQQEDSAVYLCAGSLAAGTDGEAFFGQGTRLTVV.

The chain is built from TRBV29-1 and TRBJ1-2, with a possible D match to TRBD1 (5 bases). V lost 3 bases and J lost 7, with 15 bases in between. CDR3 length: 13 residues. CDR1 and CDR2 (germline): SQVTM, ANQGSEA. This chain's CDR3 is CSVERSSGGGYTF. CDR3 DNA sequence: TGCAGCGTTGAGAGATCCTCCGGGGGTGGCTACACCTTC.

Concerning this clonotype: A much larger clonotype is one base distant, so this may be a read error. This chain connects TRBV20-1 to TRBJ2-7; D may be TRBD1 (5 bases). CDR3 size: 15 residues. Germline loops: CDR1 DFQATT, CDR2 SNEGSKA (reference sequence). V lost 8 bases and J 4 bases, leaving 24 bases between the germline ends. The CDR3 is CSTPPPSGLLYEQYF. The CDR3 DNA sequence: TGCAGTACTCCCCCCCCCTCAGGGCTTCTTTACGAGCAGTACTTC.

Concerning this clonotype: One end of the junction varies from germline; a read error may be responsible. V gene TRBV2 combines with J gene TRBJ2-5; D is ambiguous. Germline V gene data show CDR1 as SNHLY and CDR2 as FYNNEI. The CDR3 loop spans 11 amino acids. CDR3 loop: CVSRYQETQYF. The CDR3 nucleotides are TGTGTCAGCAGGTACCAAGAGACTCAGTACTTC.